The clone carrying this T cell receptor (beta chain) was counted a single time. The data stem from a study of blood T cell repertoires in COVID-19. Study as a whole: PBMCs, B-cell-depleted T cells, or T cells were the source of the cDNA or gDNA that made up the material.

Per the original data handling: Amplification with reference gene primers provided the estimates of nucleated cell counts. Profiled with immunoSEQ multiplex PCR; TCRdb holds only in-frame clones, not every one. The V and J calls and clone size come from that table; D and trimming were worked out from the DNA. The sample shows about 140,000 clones, around 80% of them seen only once. J lost 4 bases, V lost 5 bases, and 9 bases had no gene match. There are 15 residues in the CDR3. The germline CDR1 and CDR2 sequences are MDHEN and SYDVKM. Recruits, aged roughly 18 to 100 years, lived in roughly 22 US areas. Participant-given clinical history determined each cohort assignment.

The rearrangement uses TRBV28 and TRBJ2-7; 9 nucleotides align to TRBD1. This receptor was taken from a woman aged 18-29 years who had been exposed to COVID-19. The sequenced sample consisted of PBMCs or T cells enriched from blood (not recorded which). The CDR3 DNA reads as TGTGCCAGCAGTGTCTCCGGGACAGGGCTATACGAGCAGTACTTC. Protein product: CASSVSGTGLYEQYF.